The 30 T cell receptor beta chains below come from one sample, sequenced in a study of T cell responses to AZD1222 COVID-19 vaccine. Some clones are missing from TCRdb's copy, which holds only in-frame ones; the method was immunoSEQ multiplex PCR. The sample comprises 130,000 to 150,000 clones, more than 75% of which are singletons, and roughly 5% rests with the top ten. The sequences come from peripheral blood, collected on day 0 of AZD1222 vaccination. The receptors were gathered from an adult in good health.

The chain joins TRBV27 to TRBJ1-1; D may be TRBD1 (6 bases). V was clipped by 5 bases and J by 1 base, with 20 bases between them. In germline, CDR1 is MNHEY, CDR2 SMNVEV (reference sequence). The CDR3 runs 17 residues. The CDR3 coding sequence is TGTGCCAGCAGTGAACCCCTAACAGGGAGGCCGAACACTGAAGCTTTCTTT. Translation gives CASSEPLTGRPNTEAFF.

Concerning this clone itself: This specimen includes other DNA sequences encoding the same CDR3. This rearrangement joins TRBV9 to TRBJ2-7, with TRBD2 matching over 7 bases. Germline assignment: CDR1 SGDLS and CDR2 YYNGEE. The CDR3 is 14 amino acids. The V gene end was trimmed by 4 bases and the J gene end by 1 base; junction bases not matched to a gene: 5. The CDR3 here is CASSRTSLSYEQYF. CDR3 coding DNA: TGTGCCAGCAGCCGGACTAGTCTGTCCTACGAGCAGTACTTC.

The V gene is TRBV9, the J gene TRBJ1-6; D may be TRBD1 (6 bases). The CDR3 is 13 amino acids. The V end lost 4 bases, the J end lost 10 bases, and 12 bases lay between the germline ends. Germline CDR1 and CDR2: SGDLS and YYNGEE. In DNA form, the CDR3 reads TGTGCCAGCAGCCTGACACAGGGCTCACCCCTCCACTTT. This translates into CASSLTQGSPLHF.

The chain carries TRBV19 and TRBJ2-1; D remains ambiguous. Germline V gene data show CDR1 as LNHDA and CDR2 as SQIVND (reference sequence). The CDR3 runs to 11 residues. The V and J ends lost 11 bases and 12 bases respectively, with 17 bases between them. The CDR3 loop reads CALRFATRQFF. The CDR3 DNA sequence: TGTGCCCTCCGGTTCGCGACAAGGCAGTTCTTC.

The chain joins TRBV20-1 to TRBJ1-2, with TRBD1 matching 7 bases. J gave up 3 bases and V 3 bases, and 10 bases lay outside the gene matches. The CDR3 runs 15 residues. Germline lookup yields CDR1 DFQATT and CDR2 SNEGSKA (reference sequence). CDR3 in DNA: TGCAGTGCTAGTGAGACAGGGAGAATGGACTATGGCTACACCTTC. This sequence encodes CSASETGRMDYGYTF.

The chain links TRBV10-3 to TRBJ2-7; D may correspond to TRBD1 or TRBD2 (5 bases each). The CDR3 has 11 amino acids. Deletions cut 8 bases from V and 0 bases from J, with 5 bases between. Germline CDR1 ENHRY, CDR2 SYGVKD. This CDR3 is CAIGGSYEQYF. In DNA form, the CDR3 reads TGTGCCATCGGGGGCTCCTACGAGCAGTACTTC.

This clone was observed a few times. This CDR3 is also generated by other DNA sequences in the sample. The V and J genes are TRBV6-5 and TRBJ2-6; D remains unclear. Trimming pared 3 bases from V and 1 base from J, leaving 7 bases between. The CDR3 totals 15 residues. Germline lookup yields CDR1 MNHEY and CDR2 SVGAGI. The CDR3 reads CASSYGVSGANVLTF. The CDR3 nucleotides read TGTGCCAGCAGTTATGGAGTTTCTGGGGCCAACGTCCTGACTTTC.

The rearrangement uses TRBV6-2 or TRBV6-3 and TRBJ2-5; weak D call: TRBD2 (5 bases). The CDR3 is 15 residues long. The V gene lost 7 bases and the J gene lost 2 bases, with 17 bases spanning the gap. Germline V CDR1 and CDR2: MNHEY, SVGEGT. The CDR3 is CASTPGLRAQETQYF. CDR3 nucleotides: TGTGCCAGCACCCCCGGCTTGAGGGCGCAAGAGACCCAGTACTTC.

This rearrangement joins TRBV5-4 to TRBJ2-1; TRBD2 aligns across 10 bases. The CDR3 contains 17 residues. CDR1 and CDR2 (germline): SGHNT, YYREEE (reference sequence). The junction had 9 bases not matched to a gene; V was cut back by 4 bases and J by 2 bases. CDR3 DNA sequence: TGTGCCAGCAGCCCGGGGGCTAGCGGGGGAGCCTACAATGAGCAGTTCTTC. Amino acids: CASSPGASGGAYNEQFF.

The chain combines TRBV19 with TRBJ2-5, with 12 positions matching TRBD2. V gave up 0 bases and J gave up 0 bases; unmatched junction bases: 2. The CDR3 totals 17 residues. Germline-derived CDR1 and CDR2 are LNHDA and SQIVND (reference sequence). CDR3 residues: CASSIDGTSGYQETQYF. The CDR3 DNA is TGTGCCAGTAGTATAGATGGGACTAGCGGGTACCAAGAGACCCAGTACTTC.

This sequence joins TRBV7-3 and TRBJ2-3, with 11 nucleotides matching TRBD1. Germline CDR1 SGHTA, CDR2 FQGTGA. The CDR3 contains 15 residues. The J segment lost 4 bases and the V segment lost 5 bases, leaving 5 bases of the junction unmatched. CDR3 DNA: TGTGCCAGCAGCCCAAGGACAGGGGGCCCAGATACGCAGTATTTT. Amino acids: CASSPRTGGPDTQYF.

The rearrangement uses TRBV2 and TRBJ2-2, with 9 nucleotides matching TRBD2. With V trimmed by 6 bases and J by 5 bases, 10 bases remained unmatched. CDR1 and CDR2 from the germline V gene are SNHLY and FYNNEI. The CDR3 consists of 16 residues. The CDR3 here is CASSPGGAGGTGELFF. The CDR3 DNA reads TGTGCCAGCAGCCCAGGTGGAGCGGGAGGTACCGGGGAGCTGTTTTTT.

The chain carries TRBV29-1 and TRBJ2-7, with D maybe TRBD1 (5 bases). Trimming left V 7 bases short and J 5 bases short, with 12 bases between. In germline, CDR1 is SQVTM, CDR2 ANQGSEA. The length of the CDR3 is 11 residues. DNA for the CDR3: TGCAGCGCGAATGACAGCCACGAGCAGTACTTC. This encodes CSANDSHEQYF.

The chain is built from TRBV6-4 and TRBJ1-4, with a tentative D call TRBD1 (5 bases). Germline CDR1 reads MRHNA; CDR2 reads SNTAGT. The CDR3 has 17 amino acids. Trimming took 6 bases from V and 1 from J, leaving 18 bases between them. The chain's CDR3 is CASREWAGWGTNEKLFF. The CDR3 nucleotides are TGTGCCAGCAGAGAGTGGGCAGGGTGGGGAACTAATGAAAAACTGTTTTTT.

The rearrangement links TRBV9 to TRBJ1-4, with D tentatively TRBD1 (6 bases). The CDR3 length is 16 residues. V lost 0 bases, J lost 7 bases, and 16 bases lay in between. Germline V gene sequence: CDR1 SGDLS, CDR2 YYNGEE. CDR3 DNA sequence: TGTGCCAGCAGCGTAGACCTGGGGGGCGCGACTGAAAAACTGTTTTTT. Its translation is CASSVDLGGATEKLFF.

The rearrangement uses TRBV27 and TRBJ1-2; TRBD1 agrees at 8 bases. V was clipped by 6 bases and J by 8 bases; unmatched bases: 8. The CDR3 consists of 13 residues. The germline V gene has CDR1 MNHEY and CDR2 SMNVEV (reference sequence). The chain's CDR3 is CASSRRTGSGYTF. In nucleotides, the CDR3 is TGTGCCAGCAGCCGACGGACAGGGAGCGGCTACACCTTC.

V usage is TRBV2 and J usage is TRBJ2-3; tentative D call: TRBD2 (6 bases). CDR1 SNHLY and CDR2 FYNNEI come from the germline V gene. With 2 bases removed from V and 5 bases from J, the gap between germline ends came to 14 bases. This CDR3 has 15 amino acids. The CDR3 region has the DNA TGTGCCAGCAGTGAACGACTAGTAGGGCTAGATACGCAGTATTTT. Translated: CASSERLVGLDTQYF.

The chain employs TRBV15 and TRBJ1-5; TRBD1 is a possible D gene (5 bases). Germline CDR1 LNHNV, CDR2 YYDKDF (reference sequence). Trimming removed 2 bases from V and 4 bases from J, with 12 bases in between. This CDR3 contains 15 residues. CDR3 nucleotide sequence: TGTGCCACCAGCAGACGTGCGGGGGTGAATCAGCCCCAGCATTTT. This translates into CATSRRAGVNQPQHF.

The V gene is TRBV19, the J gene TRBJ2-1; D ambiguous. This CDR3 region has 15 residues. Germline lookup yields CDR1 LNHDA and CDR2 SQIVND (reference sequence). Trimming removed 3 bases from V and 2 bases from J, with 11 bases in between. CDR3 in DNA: TGTGCCAGTAGTATCCTCCCACACACCTACAATGAGCAGTTCTTC. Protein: CASSILPHTYNEQFF.

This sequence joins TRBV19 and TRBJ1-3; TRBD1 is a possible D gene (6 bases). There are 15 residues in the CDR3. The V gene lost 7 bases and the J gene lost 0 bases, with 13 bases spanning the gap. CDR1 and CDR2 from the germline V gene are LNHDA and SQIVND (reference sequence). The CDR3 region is CASKIQGNSGNTIYF. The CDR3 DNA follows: TGTGCCAGTAAAATCCAGGGGAACTCTGGAAACACCATATATTTT.

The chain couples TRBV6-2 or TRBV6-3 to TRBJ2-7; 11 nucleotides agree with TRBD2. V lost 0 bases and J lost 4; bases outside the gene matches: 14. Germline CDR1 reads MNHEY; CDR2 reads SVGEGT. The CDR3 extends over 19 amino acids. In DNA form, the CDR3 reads TGTGCCAGCAGTTACTCGTTGGGAGACAGACTAGCGGGAAGGTACGAGCAGTACTTC. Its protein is CASSYSLGDRLAGRYEQYF.

The CDR3 is CASSQTSGSSYEQYF. The CDR3 bases are TGTGCCAGCAGCCAAACTAGCGGGAGCTCCTACGAGCAGTACTTC. The rearrangement uses TRBV28 and TRBJ2-7; TRBD2 agrees at 11 bases. With 6 bases clipped from V and 0 bases from J, the junction kept 4 bases outside the gene matches. CDR1 and CDR2 from the germline V gene are MDHEN and SYDVKM. The CDR3 has 15 residues. Drawing the rest from reference TRBV28 and TRBJ2-7, the complete variable domain is DVKVTQSSRYLVKRTGEKVFLECVQDMDHENMFWYRQDPGLGLRLIYFSYDVKMKEKGDIPEGYSVSREKKERFSLILESASTNQTSMYLCASSQTSGSSYEQYFGPGTRLTVT.

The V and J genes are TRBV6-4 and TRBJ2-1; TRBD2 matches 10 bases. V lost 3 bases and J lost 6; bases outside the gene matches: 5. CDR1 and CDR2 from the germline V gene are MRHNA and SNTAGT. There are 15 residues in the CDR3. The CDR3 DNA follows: TGTGCCAGCAGTGAAGCGGGAGGGGGGCCCAATGAGCAGTTCTTC. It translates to CASSEAGGGPNEQFF.

The CDR3 is CASESGPSEKLFF. CDR3 nucleotides: TGTGCCAGCGAGTCAGGGCCTTCTGAAAAACTGTTTTTT. The rearrangement joins TRBV2 to TRBJ1-4; maybe TRBD1 (5 bases). V gave up 8 bases and J gave up 7 bases, with 14 bases separating them. Per the germline V gene, CDR1 is SNHLY and CDR2 is FYNNEI. The CDR3 has 13 residues.

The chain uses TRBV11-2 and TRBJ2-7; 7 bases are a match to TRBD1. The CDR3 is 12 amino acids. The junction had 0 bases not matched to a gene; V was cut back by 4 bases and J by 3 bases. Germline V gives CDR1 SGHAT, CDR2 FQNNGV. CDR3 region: CASSSGGYEQYF. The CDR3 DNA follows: TGTGCCAGCAGCTCAGGGGGCTACGAGCAGTACTTC.

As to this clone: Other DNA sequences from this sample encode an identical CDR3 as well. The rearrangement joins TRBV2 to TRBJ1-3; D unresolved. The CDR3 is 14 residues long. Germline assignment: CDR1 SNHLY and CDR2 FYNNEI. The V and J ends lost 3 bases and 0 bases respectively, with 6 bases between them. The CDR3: CASSELSSGNTIYF. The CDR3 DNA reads TGTGCCAGCAGTGAGTTGTCCTCTGGAAACACCATATATTTT.

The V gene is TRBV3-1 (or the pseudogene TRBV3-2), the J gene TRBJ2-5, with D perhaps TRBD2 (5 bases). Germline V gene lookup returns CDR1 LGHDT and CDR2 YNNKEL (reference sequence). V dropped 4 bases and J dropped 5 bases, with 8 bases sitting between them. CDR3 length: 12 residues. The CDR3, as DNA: TGTGCCAGCAGCCGGACTGGTGAGACCCAGTACTTC. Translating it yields CASSRTGETQYF.

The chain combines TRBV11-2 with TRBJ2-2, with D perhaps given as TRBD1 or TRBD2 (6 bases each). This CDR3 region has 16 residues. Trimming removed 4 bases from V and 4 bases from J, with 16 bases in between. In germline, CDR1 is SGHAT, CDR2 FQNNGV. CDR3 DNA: TGTGCCAGCAGCTCGACTACGGGGGCTCCCACCGGGGAGCTGTTTTTT. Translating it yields CASSSTTGAPTGELFF.

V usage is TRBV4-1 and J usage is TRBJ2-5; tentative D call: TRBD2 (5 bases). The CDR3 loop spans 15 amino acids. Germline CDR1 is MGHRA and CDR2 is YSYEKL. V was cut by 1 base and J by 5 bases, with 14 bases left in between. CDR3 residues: CASSQVNPSGETQYF. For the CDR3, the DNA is TGCGCCAGCAGCCAAGTGAACCCCTCGGGGGAGACCCAGTACTTC.

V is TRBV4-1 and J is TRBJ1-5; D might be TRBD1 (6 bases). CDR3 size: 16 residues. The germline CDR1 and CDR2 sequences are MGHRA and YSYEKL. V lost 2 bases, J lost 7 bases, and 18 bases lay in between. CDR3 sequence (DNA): TGCGCCAGCAGCCAACAACAAACACAGGGTCGGCAGCCCCAGCATTTT. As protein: CASSQQQTQGRQPQHF.